The subject of this entry is one T cell receptor (beta chain). In germline, CDR1 is SGHRS, CDR2 YFSETQ. The CDR3 runs 14 residues. V lost 3 bases and J 4 bases, leaving 14 bases between the germline ends. The method was immunoSEQ multiplex PCR; TCRdb's version includes in-frame clones alone and lacks a portion of them. The top ten hold 19% of the sample, which has around 95,000 clones, around 85% seen once. This entry belongs to a study of control samples from healthy donors and cancer patients. V is TRBV5-1 and J is TRBJ2-7; D is unresolved. The sequence derives from a man aged 30 to 45 in good health. Sequences were obtained from blood. CDR3 protein: CASSSTATLYEQYF. CDR3 nucleotide sequence: TGCGCCAGCAGCTCGACGGCTACATTGTACGAGCAGTACTTC.